The 20 T cell receptor beta chains below come from one sample, sequenced in a study of blood T cell repertoires in COVID-19. Some clones are missing from TCRdb's copy, which holds only in-frame ones; the method was immunoSEQ multiplex PCR. The repertoire holds fewer than 250,000 clones, with over 80% as singletons. Sequencing was done on a sample of peripheral blood. Receptors originate from a woman aged 60-70 years with active or convalescent COVID-19.

This rearrangement joins TRBV5-1 to TRBJ2-2; no reliable D call. This CDR3 is built from 16 residues. Germline lookup yields CDR1 SGHRS and CDR2 YFSETQ. The germline V and J ends were trimmed by 0 bases and 4 bases, with 13 bases remaining between them. The CDR3 bases are TGCGCCAGCAGCTTGGCCTTAACAGAAATCACCGGGGAGCTGTTTTTT. It yields the protein CASSLALTEITGELFF.

Of note for this clone: The same CDR3 arises from other DNA sequences in this sample as well. V usage is TRBV18 and J usage is TRBJ2-6, with D hard to call. Trimming shortened V by 1 base and J by 0 bases, and 4 bases separated the two germline ends. CDR1 and CDR2 from the germline V gene are KGHSH and LQKENI. The CDR3 is 15 amino acids. The CDR3 nucleotides read TGTGCCAGCTCACCACTGTACTCTGGGGCCAACGTCCTGACTTTC. As protein: CASSPLYSGANVLTF.

The chain joins TRBV6-6 to TRBJ2-7; a weak D match, TRBD2 (6 bases). CDR1 is MNHNY and CDR2 is SVGAGI in the germline V gene (reference sequence). The ends were cut back, 10 bases at V and 1 base at J, with 17 bases in the middle. This CDR3 region has 14 residues. CDR3 protein: CATYDGGLSYEQYV. The CDR3 DNA reads as TGTGCCACCTATGACGGAGGACTATCCTACGAGCAGTACGTC.

The genes are TRBV5-8 and TRBJ1-5; D is undetermined. CDR1 SGHTS and CDR2 YDEGEE come from the germline V gene. Trimming took off 4 bases at V and 4 bases at J, with 12 bases between the two ends. This CDR3 region has 14 residues. CDR3 sequence: CASSDRIANQPQHF. The DNA for the CDR3 is TGTGCCAGCAGCGATCGGATAGCGAATCAGCCCCAGCATTTT.

This clone was counted only a few times. One end of the junction fails to match germline, which may point to a read error. This chain links TRBV7-7 with TRBJ2-3; 15 bases line up with TRBD2. The CDR3 contains 18 residues. Germline loops: CDR1 SSHAT, CDR2 FNYEAQ (reference sequence). The CDR3 loop is CASSPLRTSGGAADTQYF. CDR3 bases: TGTGCTAGCAGCCCCCTAAGGACTAGCGGGGGGGCCGCAGATACGCAGTATTTT. Based on the CDR3 plus reference TRBV7-7 and TRBJ2-3, the full variable domain is GAGVSQSPRYKVTKRGQDVTLRCDPISSHATLYWYQQALGQGPEFLTYFNYEAQPDKSGLPSDRFSAERPEGSISTLTIQRTEQRDSAMYRCASSPLRTSGGAADTQYFGPGTRLTVL.

This chain connects TRBV19 to TRBJ2-3, with a possible D match to TRBD1 (5 bases). CDR1 is LNHDA and CDR2 is SQIVND in the germline V gene (reference sequence). Trimming took 6 bases from V and 3 from J, leaving 13 bases between them. The CDR3 sequence is 14 residues long. CDR3 nucleotide sequence: TGTGCCAGTAGGACGCAGGGTAGGACAGATACGCAGTATTTT. This codes for CASRTQGRTDTQYF.

The chain combines TRBV5-1 with TRBJ2-1; 8 nucleotides align to TRBD1. Germline V lookup: CDR1 SGHRS, CDR2 YFSETQ. V was pared by 3 bases and J by 8 bases, with 10 bases of the junction left unmatched. The CDR3 sequence is 15 residues long. CDR3 nucleotide sequence: TGCGCCAGCAGCTGGGGACAGGTTTGGATTGATGAGCAGTTCTTC. Protein: CASSWGQVWIDEQFF.

The V and J genes are TRBV25-1 and TRBJ2-5; D possibly corresponds to TRBD2 (6 bases). CDR1 and CDR2 from the germline V gene are MGHDK and SYGVNS. The length of the CDR3 is 17 residues. Trimming took off 3 bases at V and 0 bases at J, with 17 bases between the two ends. The DNA for the CDR3 is TGTGCCAGCAGTGATGACTTGGGACTCGCCGACCAAGAGACCCAGTACTTC. This translates into CASSDDLGLADQETQYF.

V is TRBV30 and J is TRBJ1-2; 9 bases line up with TRBD1. Trimming cost V 2 bases and J 8 bases; bases outside gene matches: 9. The CDR3 is 14 amino acids. Germline-derived CDR1 and CDR2 are GTSNPN and SVGIG (reference sequence). The CDR3 region is CAWSQDHRGRGYTF. CDR3 in DNA: TGTGCCTGGAGTCAAGATCACAGGGGGCGAGGCTACACCTTC.

This clone came up a few times. This rearrangement joins TRBV5-8 to TRBJ2-4; TRBD2 matches at 8 bases. CDR3 length: 16 residues. Germline V CDR1 and CDR2: SGHTS, YDEGEE. Losses at the gene ends were 0 bases for V and 0 bases for J; bases not matched to a gene: 2. CDR3 coding DNA: TGTGCCAGCAGCTTGGAACTAGCGGTAGCCAAAAACATTCAGTACTTC. The encoded protein is CASSLELAVAKNIQYF.

DNA for the CDR3: TGCGCCAGCAGCTTGGTTTCGCAGGCCACTGAAGCTTTCTTT. It yields the protein CASSLVSQATEAFF. This chain uses TRBV5-1 with TRBJ1-1; no definite D call. Trimming removed 0 bases at V and 4 bases at J, with 10 bases between. CDR1 is SGHRS, CDR2 YFSETQ, per germline. This CDR3 spans 14 amino acids.

V gene TRBV30 combines with J gene TRBJ1-1; perhaps TRBD1 as D (5 bases). The length of the CDR3 is 13 residues. Per the germline V gene, CDR1 is GTSNPN and CDR2 is SVGIG (reference sequence). The germline V and J ends were trimmed by 0 bases and 1 base, with 6 bases remaining between them. The CDR3 coding sequence is TGTGCCTGGAGTGTGACAGAGAACACTGAAGCTTTCTTT. This sequence encodes CAWSVTENTEAFF.

This clone showed up just once. The genes are TRBV7-2 and TRBJ2-3; 12 bases align to TRBD2. The V and J ends lost 5 bases and 6 bases, in that order; junction bases with no gene match: 15. CDR1 SGHTA and CDR2 FQGNSA come from the germline V gene. This CDR3 has 18 residues. In DNA form, the CDR3 reads TGTGCCAGCAGCCAAAACCCAGATCTAGCGGGGGGGTGGGATACGCAGTATTTT. Amino acid sequence: CASSQNPDLAGGWDTQYF.

The chain couples TRBV24-1 to TRBJ2-3; TRBD1 aligns across 8 bases. CDR1 is KGHDR, CDR2 SFDVKD, per germline. The CDR3 spans 15 residues. V shed 5 bases and J 4 bases; nucleotides not matched to a gene: 7. CDR3 DNA sequence: TGTGCCACCAGTGTCTTACAGGGGGGACCAGATACGCAGTATTTT. Translated, it gives CATSVLQGGPDTQYF.

The chain has TRBV9 and TRBJ2-3, with TRBD1 matching 10 bases. The CDR3 has 16 residues. Looked up from germline, CDR1 is SGDLS and CDR2 is YYNGEE. V was pared by 3 bases and J by 3 bases, with 7 bases of the junction left unmatched. CDR3 in DNA: TGTGCCAGCAGCGCCCGGACAGGGGGAAGGACAGATACGCAGTATTTT. It translates to CASSARTGGRTDTQYF.

A few counts support this clone. The chain is built from TRBV10-2 and TRBJ2-1; D remains unclear. Germline CDR1 and CDR2: WSHSY and SAAADI. The ends were cut back, 3 bases at V and 4 bases at J, with 7 bases in the middle. The CDR3 sequence is 13 residues long. This CDR3 reads CASSDPYYNEQFF. The CDR3 region has the DNA TGCGCCAGCAGTGATCCCTATTACAATGAGCAGTTCTTC.

Here the CDR3 reads CASSLDIGRANEQFF. DNA of the CDR3: TGTGCCAGCAGCTTAGATATCGGCAGGGCCAATGAGCAGTTCTTC. This chain links TRBV7-2 with TRBJ2-1, with D maybe TRBD1 (5 bases). Germline V CDR1 and CDR2: SGHTA, FQGNSA. V shed 1 base and J shed 6 bases, with 13 bases lying between them. The CDR3 length is 15 residues.

This chain links TRBV7-3 with TRBJ2-5; weak D call: TRBD1 (7 bases). The ends were cut back, 5 bases at V and 8 bases at J, with 15 bases in the middle. CDR1 and CDR2 from the germline V gene are SGHTA and FQGTGA. This CDR3 is built from 13 residues. The CDR3, as DNA: TGTGCCAGCAGCCTCCTCCAGGGGGGAACCCAGTACTTC. It yields the protein CASSLLQGGTQYF.

The chain links TRBV19 to TRBJ1-5, with TRBD1 matching over 9 bases. Losses at the gene ends were 6 bases for V and 5 bases for J; bases not matched to a gene: 11. The length of the CDR3 is 16 residues. Per germline, CDR1 LNHDA and CDR2 SQIVND (reference sequence). Here the CDR3 reads CASSMIGQGPYQPQHF. CDR3 sequence (DNA): TGTGCCAGTAGCATGATTGGACAGGGGCCGTATCAGCCCCAGCATTTT.

The V and J genes are TRBV28 and TRBJ2-5; TRBD2 agrees at 11 bases. CDR3 size: 18 residues. Germline CDR1 MDHEN, CDR2 SYDVKM. J lost 3 bases, V lost 6 bases, and 15 bases had no gene match. The CDR3 loop reads CASSRGLAGQPGEETQYF. CDR3 nucleotide sequence: TGTGCCAGCAGCCGAGGACTAGCGGGTCAACCCGGGGAAGAGACCCAGTACTTC.